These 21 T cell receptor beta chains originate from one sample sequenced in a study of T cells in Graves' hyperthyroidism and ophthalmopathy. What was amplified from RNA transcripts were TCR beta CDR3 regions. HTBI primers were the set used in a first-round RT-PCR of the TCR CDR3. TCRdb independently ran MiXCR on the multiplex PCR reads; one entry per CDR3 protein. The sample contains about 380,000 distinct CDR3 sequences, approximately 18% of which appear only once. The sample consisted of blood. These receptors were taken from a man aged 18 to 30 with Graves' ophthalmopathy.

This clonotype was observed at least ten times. The CDR3 coding sequence is TGTGCCAGCAGTTTAAGGCCCGATTCACCCCTCCACTTT. Translated, it gives CASSLRPDSPLHF. The chain joins TRBV12-3 or TRBV12-4 to TRBJ1-6; D gene unclear. The CDR3 sequence is 13 residues long. V was cut by 2 bases and J by 8 bases, with 7 bases left in between.

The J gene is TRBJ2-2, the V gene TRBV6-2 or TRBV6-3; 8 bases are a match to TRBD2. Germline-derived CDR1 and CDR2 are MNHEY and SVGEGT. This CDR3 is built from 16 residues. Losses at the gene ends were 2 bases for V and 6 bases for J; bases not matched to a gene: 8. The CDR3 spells CASSYGSGMGSGELFF. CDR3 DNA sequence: TGTGCCAGCAGTTACGGTAGCGGGATGGGTTCCGGGGAGCTGTTTTTT.

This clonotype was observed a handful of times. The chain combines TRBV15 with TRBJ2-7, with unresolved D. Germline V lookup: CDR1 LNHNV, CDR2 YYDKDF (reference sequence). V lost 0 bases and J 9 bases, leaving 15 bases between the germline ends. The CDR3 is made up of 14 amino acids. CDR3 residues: CATSRDSTVPPQYF. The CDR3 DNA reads TGTGCCACCAGCAGAGATTCAACAGTGCCCCCGCAGTACTTC.

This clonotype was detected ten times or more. The CDR3 spells CASSGVGRGPQETQYF. DNA for the CDR3: TGTGCCAGCAGCGGGGTGGGCAGGGGCCCTCAAGAGACCCAGTACTTC. The rearrangement links TRBV7-9 to TRBJ2-5; D is perhaps TRBD1 (6 bases). Germline CDR1 is SEHNR and CDR2 is FQNEAQ (reference sequence). V was cut by 5 bases and J by 2 bases, with 18 bases left in between. There are 16 residues in the CDR3.

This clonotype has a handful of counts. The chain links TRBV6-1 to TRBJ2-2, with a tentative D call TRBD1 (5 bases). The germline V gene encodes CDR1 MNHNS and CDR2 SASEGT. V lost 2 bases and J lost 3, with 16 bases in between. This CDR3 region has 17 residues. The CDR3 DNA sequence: TGTGCCAGCAGTGAACTTAGGGGCTTCCCAGACACCGGGGAGCTGTTTTTT. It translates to CASSELRGFPDTGELFF.

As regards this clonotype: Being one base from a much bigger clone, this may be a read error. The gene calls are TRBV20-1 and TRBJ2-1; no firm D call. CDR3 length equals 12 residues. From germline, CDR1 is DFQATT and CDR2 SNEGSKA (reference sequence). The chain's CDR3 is CSARHPVGKQLF. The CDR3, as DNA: TGCAGTGCTAGACACCCGGTTGGTAAGCAGCTCTTC.

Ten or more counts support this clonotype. The CDR3 reads CASSRAGGGNEQFF. CDR3 DNA sequence: TGTGCCAGCAGTCGAGCGGGGGGGGGCAATGAGCAGTTCTTC. This rearrangement joins TRBV6-1 to TRBJ2-1; 10 bases align to TRBD2. V was clipped by 5 bases and J by 6 bases; unmatched bases: 4. Germline loops: CDR1 MNHNS, CDR2 SASEGT. The CDR3 sequence is 14 residues long.

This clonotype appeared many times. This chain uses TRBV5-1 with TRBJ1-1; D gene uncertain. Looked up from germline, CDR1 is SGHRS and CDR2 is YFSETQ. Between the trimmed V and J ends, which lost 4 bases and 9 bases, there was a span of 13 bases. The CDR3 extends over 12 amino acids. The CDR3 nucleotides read TGCGCCAGCAGCGAAGGGATTAAGCAAGCTTTCTTT. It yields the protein CASSEGIKQAFF.

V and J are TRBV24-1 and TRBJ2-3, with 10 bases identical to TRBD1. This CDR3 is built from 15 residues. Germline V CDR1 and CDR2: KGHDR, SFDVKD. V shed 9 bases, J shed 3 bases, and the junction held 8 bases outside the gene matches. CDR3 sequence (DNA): TGTGCCACCGTGTCCGGGACAGGGGCAACAGATACGCAGTATTTT. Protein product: CATVSGTGATDTQYF.

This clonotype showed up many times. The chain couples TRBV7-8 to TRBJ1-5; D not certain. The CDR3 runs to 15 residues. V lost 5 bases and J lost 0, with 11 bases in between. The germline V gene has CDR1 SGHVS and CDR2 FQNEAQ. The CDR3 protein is CASSPPRDSNQPQHF. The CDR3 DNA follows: TGTGCCAGCAGCCCACCACGCGATAGCAATCAGCCCCAGCATTTT.

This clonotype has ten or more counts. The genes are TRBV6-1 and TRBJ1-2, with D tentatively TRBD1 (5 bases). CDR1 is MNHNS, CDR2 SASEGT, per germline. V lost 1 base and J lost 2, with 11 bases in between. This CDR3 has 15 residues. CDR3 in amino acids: CASSEVEGRNYGYTF. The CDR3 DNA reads TGTGCCAGCAGTGAAGTGGAGGGGAGGAACTATGGCTACACCTTC.

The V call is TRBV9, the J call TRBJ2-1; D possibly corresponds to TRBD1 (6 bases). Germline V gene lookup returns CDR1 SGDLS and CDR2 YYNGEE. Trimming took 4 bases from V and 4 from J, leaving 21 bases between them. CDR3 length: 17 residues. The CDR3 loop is CASSSPRLPTGYNEQFF. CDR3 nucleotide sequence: TGTGCCAGCAGCTCCCCCCGTCTACCGACAGGTTACAATGAGCAGTTCTTC.

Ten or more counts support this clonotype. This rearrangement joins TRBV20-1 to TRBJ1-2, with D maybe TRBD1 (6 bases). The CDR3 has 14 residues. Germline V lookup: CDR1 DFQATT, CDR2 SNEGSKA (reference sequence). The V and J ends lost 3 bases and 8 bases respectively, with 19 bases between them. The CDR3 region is CSARTGDRYLGYTF. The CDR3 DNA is TGCAGTGCTAGGACCGGAGACAGGTACTTAGGCTACACCTTC.

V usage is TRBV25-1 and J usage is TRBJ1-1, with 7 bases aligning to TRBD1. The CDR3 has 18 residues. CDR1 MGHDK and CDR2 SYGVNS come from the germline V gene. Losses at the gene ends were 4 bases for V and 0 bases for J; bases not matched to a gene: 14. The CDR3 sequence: CASSGLSGGNWLNTEAFF. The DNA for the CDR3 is TGTGCCAGCAGTGGCCTGTCAGGGGGAAATTGGCTGAACACTGAAGCTTTCTTT.

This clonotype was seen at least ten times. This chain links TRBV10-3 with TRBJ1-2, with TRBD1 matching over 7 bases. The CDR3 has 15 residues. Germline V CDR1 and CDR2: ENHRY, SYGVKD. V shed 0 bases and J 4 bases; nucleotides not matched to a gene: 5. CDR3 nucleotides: TGTGCCATCAGTGAGTCTCTAGGACAGGTCTATGGCTACACCTTC. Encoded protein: CAISESLGQVYGYTF.

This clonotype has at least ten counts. CDR3 DNA sequence: TGTGCCAGCAGAAACTACAGGGATTACGAGCAGTACTTC. It yields the protein CASRNYRDYEQYF. This rearrangement joins TRBV27 to TRBJ2-7, with TRBD1 as a possible D gene (6 bases). Germline V gives CDR1 MNHEY, CDR2 SMNVEV (reference sequence). The CDR3 has 13 residues. V was clipped by 6 bases and J by 4 bases, with 13 bases between them.

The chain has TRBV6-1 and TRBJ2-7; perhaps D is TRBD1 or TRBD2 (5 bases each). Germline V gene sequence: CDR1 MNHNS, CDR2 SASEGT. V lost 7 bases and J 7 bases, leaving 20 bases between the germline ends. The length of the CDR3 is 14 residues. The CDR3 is CASNSEWGLREQYF. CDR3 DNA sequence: TGTGCCAGCAACTCAGAATGGGGGTTGCGGGAGCAGTACTTC.

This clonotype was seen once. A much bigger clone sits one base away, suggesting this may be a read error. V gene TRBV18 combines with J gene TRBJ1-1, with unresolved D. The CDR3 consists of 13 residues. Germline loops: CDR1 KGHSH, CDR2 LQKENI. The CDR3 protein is CASSPDTYTGAFF. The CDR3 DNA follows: TGTGCCAGCTCACCCGACACCTACACTGGAGCTTTCTTT.

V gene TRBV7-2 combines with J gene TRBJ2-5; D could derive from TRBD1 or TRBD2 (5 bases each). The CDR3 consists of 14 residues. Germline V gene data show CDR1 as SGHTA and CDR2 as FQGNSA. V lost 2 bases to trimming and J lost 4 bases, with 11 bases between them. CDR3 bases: TGTGCCAGCAGCTTACCCGGGACCCGAGAGACCCAGTACTTC. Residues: CASSLPGTRETQYF. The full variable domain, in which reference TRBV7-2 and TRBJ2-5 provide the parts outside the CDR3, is GAGVSQSPSNKVTEKGKDVELRCDPISGHTALYWYRQSLGQGLEFLIYFQGNSAPDKSGLPSDRFSAERTGGSVSTLTIQRTQQEDSAVYLCASSLPGTRETQYFGPGTRLLVL.

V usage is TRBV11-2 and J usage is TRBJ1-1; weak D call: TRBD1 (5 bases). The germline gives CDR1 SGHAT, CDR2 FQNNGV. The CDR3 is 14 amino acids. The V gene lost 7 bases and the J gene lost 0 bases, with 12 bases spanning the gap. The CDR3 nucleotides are TGTGCCAGCACCCAAAGACAGATGAACACTGAAGCTTTCTTT. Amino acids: CASTQRQMNTEAFF.

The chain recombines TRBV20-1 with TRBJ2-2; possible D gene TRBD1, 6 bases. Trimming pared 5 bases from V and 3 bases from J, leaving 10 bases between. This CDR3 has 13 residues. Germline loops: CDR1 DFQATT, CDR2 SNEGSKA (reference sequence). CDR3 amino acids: CSALDSYTGELFF. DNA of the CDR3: TGCAGTGCTTTGGACAGTTACACCGGGGAGCTGTTTTTT.